This T cell receptor beta chain emerged from a study of T cells in Graves' hyperthyroidism and ophthalmopathy. Overall study findings and caveats: Classification by a 13 V-J model distinguished ophthalmopathy from stable hyperthyroidism.

This clonotype was picked up many times. The antigen remains undetermined. Relative to the germline gene, one junction end is altered; a read error may explain this. The CDR3 extends over 15 amino acids. The germline gives CDR1 SQVTM, CDR2 ANQGSEA. Amplification of TCR beta CDR3 regions was performed using RNA transcripts as template. The HTBI primer set was used in a first-round RT-PCR of the TCR CDR3. TCRdb recomputed calls from the multiplex PCR reads with MiXCR, one row per CDR3 protein. Among about 410,000 distinct CDR3 sequences listed, roughly 14% were seen once. PBMCs came from more than 8.5 ml fresh peripheral blood.

The clonotype comes from a man aged 18 to 29 with Graves' ophthalmopathy. The V and J genes are TRBV29-1 and TRBJ2-3; D may be TRBD1 (6 bases). The sample comprised blood. This CDR3 is CSVEASRGSTDTQYF. The CDR3 DNA reads as TGCAGCGTCGAAGCGTCCAGGGGTAGCACAGATACGCAGTATTTT.